The TCR beta chain described here comes from a study of early T cells in non-severe SARS-CoV-2 infection. Overall study: Bulk RNA taken from unsorted whole blood was sequenced, leaving chains unpaired.

This clonotype was seen at least ten times. Its specificity is not known. Molecules of cDNA were individually given unique molecular identifiers that were attached to them. TCRdb re-derived calls from the 5' RACE reads in MiXCR, one entry per CDR3 protein. The table lists about 32,000 distinct CDR3 sequences, around 9% of them singletons. Whole-study results and caveats: Matching with VDJdb favored anti-spike CD8 responses (missing private and CD4 specificities).

Material: whole blood. The sequence came from an adult who was a healthcare worker with PCR-confirmed SARS-CoV-2 infection or an uninfected control (not recorded which).

The CDR3 coding sequence is TGTGCCAGCAGCCCCAAGCGGTTCCCTACCAATGAGCAGTTCTTC. Translated: CASSPKRFPTNEQFF. This chain connects TRBV3-2 to TRBJ2-1; TRBD2 was called by the table and not checked on the DNA. TRBV3-2 corresponds to a pseudogene. This CDR3 spans 15 amino acids.